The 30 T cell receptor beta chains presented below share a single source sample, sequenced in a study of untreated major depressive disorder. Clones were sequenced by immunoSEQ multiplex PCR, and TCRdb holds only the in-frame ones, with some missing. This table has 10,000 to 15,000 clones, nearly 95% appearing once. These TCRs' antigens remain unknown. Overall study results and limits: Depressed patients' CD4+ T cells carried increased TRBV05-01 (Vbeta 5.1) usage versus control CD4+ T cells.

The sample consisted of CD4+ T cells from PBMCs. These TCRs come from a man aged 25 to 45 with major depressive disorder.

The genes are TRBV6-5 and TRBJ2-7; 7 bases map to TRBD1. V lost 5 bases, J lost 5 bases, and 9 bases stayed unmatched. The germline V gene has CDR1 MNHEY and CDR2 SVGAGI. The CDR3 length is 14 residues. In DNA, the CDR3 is TGTGCCAGCAGTCTCCGGGACAGAGGTAACGAGCAGTACTTC. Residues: CASSLRDRGNEQYF.

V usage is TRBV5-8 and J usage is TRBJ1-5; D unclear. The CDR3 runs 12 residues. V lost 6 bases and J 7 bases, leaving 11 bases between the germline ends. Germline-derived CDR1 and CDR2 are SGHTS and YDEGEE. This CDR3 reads CASTNRRQPQHF. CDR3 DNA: TGTGCCAGCACCAACCGGAGGCAGCCCCAGCATTTT. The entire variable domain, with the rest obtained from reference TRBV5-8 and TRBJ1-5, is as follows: EAGVTQSPTHLIKTRGQQATLRCSPISGHTSVYWYQQALGLGLQFLLWYDEGEERNRGNFPPRFSGRQFPNYSSELNVNALELEDSALYLCASTNRRQPQHFGDGTRLSIL.

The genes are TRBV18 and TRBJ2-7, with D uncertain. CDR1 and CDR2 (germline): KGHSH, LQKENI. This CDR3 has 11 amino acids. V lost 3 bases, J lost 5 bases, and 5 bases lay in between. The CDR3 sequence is CASSPRDEQYF. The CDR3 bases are TGTGCCAGCTCACCTAGGGACGAGCAGTACTTC. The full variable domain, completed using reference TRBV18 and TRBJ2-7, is NAGVMQNPRHLVRRRGQEARLRCSPMKGHSHVYWYRQLPEEGLKFMVYLQKENIIDESGMPKERFSAEFPKEGPSILRIQQVVRGDSAAYFCASSPRDEQYFGPGTRLTVT.

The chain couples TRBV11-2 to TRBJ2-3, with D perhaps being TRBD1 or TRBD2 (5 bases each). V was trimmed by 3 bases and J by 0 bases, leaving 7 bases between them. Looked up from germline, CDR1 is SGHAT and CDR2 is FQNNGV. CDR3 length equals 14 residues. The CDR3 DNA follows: TGTGCCAGCAGCTTTGGGGGTAGCACAGATACGCAGTATTTT. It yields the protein CASSFGGSTDTQYF.

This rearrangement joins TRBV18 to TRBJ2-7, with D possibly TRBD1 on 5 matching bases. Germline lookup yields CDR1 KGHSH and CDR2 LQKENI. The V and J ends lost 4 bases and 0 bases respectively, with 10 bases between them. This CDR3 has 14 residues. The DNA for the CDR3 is TGTGCCAGCTCACTCAAGGGGCTCTCCTACGAGCAGTACTTC. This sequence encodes CASSLKGLSYEQYF.

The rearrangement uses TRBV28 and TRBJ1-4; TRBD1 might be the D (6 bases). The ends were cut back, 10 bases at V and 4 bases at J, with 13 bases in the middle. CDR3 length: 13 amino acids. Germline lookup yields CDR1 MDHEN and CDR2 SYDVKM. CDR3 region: CATRDRSNEKLFF. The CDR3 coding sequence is TGTGCCACCAGAGACAGGAGTAATGAAAAACTGTTTTTT.

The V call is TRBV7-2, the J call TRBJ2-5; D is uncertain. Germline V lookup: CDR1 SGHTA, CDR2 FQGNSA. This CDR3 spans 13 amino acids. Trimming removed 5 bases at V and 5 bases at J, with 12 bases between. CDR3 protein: CASSAGPAETQYF. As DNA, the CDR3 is TGTGCCAGCAGCGCCGGTCCAGCGGAGACCCAGTACTTC.

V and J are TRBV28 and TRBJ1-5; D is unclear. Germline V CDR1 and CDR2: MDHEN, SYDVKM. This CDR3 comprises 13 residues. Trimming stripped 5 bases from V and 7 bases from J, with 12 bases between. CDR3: CASSRRAGQPQHF. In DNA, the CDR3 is TGTGCCAGCAGTCGCAGAGCGGGGCAGCCCCAGCATTTT.

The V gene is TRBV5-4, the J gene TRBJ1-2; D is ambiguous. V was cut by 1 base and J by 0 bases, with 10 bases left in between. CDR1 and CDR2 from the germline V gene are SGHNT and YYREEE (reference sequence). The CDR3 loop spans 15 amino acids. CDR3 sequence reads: CASSLKMDANYGYTF. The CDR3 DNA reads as TGTGCCAGCAGCTTGAAGATGGATGCTAACTATGGCTACACCTTC. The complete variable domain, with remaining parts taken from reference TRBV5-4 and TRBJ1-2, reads ETGVTQSPTHLIKTRGQQVTLRCSSQSGHNTVSWYQQALGQGPQFIFQYYREEENGRGNFPPRFSGLQFPNYSSELNVNALELDDSALYLCASSLKMDANYGYTFGSGTRLTVV.

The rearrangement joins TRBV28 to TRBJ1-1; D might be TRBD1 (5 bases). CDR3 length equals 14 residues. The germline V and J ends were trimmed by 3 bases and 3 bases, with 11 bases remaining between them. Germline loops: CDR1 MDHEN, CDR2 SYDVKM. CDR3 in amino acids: CASSLGGPYTEAFF. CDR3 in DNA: TGTGCCAGCAGTTTGGGGGGACCCTACACTGAAGCTTTCTTT. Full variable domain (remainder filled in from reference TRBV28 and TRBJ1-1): DVKVTQSSRYLVKRTGEKVFLECVQDMDHENMFWYRQDPGLGLRLIYFSYDVKMKEKGDIPEGYSVSREKKERFSLILESASTNQTSMYLCASSLGGPYTEAFFGQGTRLTVV.

The CDR3 spells CASSWGRSSGNTIYF. The CDR3 coding sequence is TGTGCCAGTAGTTGGGGAAGGAGCTCTGGAAACACCATATATTTT. The V gene is TRBV19, the J gene TRBJ1-3, with no clear D. The CDR3 loop spans 15 amino acids. Germline values: CDR1 LNHDA, CDR2 SQIVND (reference sequence). V lost 5 bases, J lost 0 bases, and 11 bases lay in between.

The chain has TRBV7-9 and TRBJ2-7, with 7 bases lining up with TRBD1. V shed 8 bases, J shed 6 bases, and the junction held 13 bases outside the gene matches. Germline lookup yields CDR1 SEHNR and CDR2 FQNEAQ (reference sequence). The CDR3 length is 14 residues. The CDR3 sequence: CASSGPPGGSEQYF. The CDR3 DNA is TGTGCCAGCTCCGGACCGCCAGGGGGATCCGAGCAGTACTTC.

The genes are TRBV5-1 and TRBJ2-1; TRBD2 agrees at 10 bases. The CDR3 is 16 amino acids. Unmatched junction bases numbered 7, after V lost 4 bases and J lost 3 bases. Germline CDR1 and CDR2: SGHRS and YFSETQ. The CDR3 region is CASSPQAGGYYNEQFF. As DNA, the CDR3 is TGCGCCAGCAGCCCCCAAGCGGGGGGGTACTACAATGAGCAGTTCTTC.

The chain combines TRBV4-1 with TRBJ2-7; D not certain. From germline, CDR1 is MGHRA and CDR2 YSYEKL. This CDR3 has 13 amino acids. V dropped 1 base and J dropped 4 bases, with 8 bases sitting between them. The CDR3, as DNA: TGCGCCAGCAGCCAAGTGGCCTCATACGAGCAGTACTTC. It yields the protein CASSQVASYEQYF.

For the CDR3, the DNA is TGTGCCAGCTCACCACCCCGGAGGACAGATTATGAAAAACTGTTTTTT. Amino acid sequence: CASSPPRRTDYEKLFF. The chain joins TRBV18 to TRBJ1-4; D is possibly TRBD1 (6 bases). The CDR3 has 16 residues. Trimming stripped 0 bases from V and 6 bases from J, with 14 bases between. The germline CDR1 and CDR2 sequences are KGHSH and LQKENI.

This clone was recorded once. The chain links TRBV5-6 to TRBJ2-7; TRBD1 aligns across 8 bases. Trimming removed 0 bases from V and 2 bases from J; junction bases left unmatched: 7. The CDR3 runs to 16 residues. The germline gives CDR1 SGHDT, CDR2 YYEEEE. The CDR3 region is CASSLAGTGSPYEQYF. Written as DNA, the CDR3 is TGTGCCAGCAGCTTGGCCGGGACAGGTTCACCCTACGAGCAGTACTTC.

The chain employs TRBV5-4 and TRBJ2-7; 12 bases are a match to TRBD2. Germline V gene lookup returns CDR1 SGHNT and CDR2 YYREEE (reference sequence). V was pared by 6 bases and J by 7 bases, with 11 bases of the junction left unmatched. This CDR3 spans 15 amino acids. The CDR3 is CASNSRTSGAQEQYF. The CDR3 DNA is TGTGCCAGCAACTCCCGGACTAGCGGGGCGCAGGAGCAGTACTTC.

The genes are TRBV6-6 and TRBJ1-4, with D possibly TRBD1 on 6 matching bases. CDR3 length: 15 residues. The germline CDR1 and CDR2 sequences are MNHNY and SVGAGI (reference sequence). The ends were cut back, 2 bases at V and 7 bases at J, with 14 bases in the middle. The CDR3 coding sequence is TGTGCCAGCAGTTACCCGCCAGGGGAGAGTGAAAAACTGTTTTTT. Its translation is CASSYPPGESEKLFF.

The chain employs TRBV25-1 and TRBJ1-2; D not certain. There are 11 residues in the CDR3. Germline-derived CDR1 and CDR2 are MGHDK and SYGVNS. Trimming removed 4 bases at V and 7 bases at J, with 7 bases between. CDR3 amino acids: CASSGYSGYTF. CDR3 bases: TGTGCCAGCAGTGGCTACAGTGGCTACACCTTC.

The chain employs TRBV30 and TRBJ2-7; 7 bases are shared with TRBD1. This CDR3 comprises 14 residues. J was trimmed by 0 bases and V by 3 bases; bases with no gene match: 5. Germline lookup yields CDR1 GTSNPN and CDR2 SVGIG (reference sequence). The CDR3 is CAWRSGDSSYEQYF. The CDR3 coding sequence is TGTGCCTGGAGGAGTGGGGACAGCTCCTACGAGCAGTACTTC.

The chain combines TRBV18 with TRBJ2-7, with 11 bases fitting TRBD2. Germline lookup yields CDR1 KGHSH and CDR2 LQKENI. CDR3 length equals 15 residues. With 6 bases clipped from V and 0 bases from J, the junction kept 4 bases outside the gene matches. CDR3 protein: CASSPTSGDSYEQYF. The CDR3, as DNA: TGTGCCAGCTCGCCGACTAGCGGGGACTCCTACGAGCAGTACTTC.

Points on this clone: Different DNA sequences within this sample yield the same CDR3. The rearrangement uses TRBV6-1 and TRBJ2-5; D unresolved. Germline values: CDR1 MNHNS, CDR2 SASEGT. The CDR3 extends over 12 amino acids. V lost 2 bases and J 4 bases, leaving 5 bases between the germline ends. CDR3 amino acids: CASSERGETQYF. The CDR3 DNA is TGTGCCAGCAGTGAAAGAGGAGAGACCCAGTACTTC.

CDR3 coding DNA: TGCGCCAGCAGCTCGGGACAGGGAGTGGTCTATGGCTACACCTTC. Residues: CASSSGQGVVYGYTF. The chain recombines TRBV5-1 with TRBJ1-2; 9 nucleotides agree with TRBD1. Losses at the gene ends were 3 bases for V and 4 bases for J; bases not matched to a gene: 7. The germline gives CDR1 SGHRS, CDR2 YFSETQ. The CDR3 has 15 residues.

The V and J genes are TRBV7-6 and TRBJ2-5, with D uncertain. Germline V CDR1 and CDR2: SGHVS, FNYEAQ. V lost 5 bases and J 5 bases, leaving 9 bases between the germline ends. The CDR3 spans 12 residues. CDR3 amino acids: CASSHSPETQYF. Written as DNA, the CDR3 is TGTGCCAGCAGCCACTCCCCGGAGACCCAGTACTTC.

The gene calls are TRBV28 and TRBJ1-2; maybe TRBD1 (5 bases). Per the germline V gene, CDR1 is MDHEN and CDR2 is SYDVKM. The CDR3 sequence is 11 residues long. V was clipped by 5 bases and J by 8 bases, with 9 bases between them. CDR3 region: CASSRRVGYTF. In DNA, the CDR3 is TGTGCCAGCAGTCGCAGGGTAGGCTACACCTTC.

This CDR3 reads CASTVAGGVISYNEQFF. The CDR3 DNA reads TGTGCCAGCACCGTCGCGGGAGGGGTCATCTCCTACAATGAGCAGTTCTTC. This rearrangement joins TRBV5-5 to TRBJ2-1, with 9 bases matching TRBD2. V shed 6 bases, J shed 0 bases, and the junction held 10 bases outside the gene matches. The CDR3 loop spans 17 amino acids. Germline V gene sequence: CDR1 SGHKS, CDR2 YYEKEE (reference sequence).

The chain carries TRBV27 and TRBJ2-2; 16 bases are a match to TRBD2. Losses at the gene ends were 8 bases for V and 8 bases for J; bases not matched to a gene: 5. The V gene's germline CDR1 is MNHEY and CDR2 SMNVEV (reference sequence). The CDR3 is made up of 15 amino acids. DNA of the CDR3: TGTGCCAGCCACGGGACTAGCGGGGGGGCGGGGGAGCTGTTTTTT. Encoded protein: CASHGTSGGAGELFF.

CDR3 DNA sequence: TGTGCCAGTATTGCACAGGGGATCCATCAGCCCCAGCATTTT. It yields the protein CASIAQGIHQPQHF. The rearrangement joins TRBV19 to TRBJ1-5, with TRBD1 identical over 7 bases. The V gene's germline CDR1 is LNHDA and CDR2 SQIVND (reference sequence). The junction had 8 bases not matched to a gene; V was cut back by 7 bases and J by 5 bases. The length of the CDR3 is 14 residues.

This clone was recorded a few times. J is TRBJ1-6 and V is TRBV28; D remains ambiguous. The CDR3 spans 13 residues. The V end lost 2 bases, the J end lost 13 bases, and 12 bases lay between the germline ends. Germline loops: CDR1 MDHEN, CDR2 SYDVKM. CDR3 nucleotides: TGTGCCAGCAGTTTAGGGATCGCATTCCCCCTCCACTTT. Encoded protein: CASSLGIAFPLHF.

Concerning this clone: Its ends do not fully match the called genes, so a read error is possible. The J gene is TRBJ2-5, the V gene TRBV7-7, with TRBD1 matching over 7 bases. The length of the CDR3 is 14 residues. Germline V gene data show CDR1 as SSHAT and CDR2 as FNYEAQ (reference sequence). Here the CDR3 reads CASSLAGGRETQYF. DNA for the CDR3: TGTGCTAGCAGCTTAGCAGGGGGAAGGGAGACCCAGTACTTC.